One T cell receptor (beta chain) is described in this entry. In the source study's methods: For nucleated cells, counts were estimated from reference gene primer amplification. Measured with immunoSEQ multiplex PCR; TCRdb has only the in-frame clones, and not every one. The V and J calls and clone size are taken from that table; D and trimming were inferred from the DNA. The table has approximately 300,000 clones, 70% to 90% seen once; the top ten hold about 9.4%. The data originate from a study of blood T cell repertoires in COVID-19. Trimming shortened V by 5 bases and J by 3 bases, and 14 bases separated the two germline ends. CDR3 length equals 14 residues. Germline values: CDR1 SEHNR, CDR2 FQNEAQ (reference sequence).

This chain links TRBV7-9 with TRBJ2-7; tentative D call: TRBD1 (6 bases). Material for sequencing was PBMCs or T cells enriched from blood (not recorded which). This sequence originates from a woman aged 18-30 years who had recovered from COVID-19. The CDR3 sequence is CASSTRGPYYEQYF. CDR3 bases: TGTGCCAGCAGCACCAGGGGCCCTTACTACGAGCAGTACTTC.